A selection of T cell receptor beta chains follows, all from one sample in a study of breast tumors, draining lymph nodes, adjacent tissues. MiXCR, applied by TCRdb to the multiplex PCR reads, yields one record per CDR3 protein. Of approximately 13,000 distinct CDR3 sequences in the sample, about 70% were seen once. Input material: tumor-adjacent breast tissue. The receptors shown here come from a female donor with breast cancer. Some clones in this sample may be carry-over from other donors' samples. Each CDR3 is given with its conserved first and last residue. The order of the fields is J gene, D gene, V gene, clone size, CDR3 protein, CDR3 DNA. D genes are given only for firm matches. Rows give clone size only sometimes, using once, few, many, or a class for an expanded clone.

TRBJ1-4,-,TRBV24-1,many,CATSPPERANEKLFF,TGTGCCACCAGTCCCCCGGAGAGGGCTAATGAAAAACTGTTTTTT
TRBJ1-4,-,TRBV4-3,-,CASSQVIGGQSATNEKLFF,TGCGCCAGCAGCCAAGTAATAGGTGGACAATCGGCAACTAATGAAAAACTGTTTTTT
TRBJ1-2,-,TRBV20-1,-,CSAIHRNPNYGYTF,TGCAGTGCTATCCACAGGAACCCCAACTATGGCTACACCTTC
TRBJ2-1,TRBD2,TRBV3-1,-,CASSQGTRGGEQFF,TGTGCCAGCAGCCAAGGGACTAGAGGCGGTGAGCAGTTCTTC
TRBJ2-1,-,TRBV27,-,CASRSLTTEQFF,TGTGCCAGCAGGTCCCTCACAACTGAGCAGTTCTTC
TRBJ2-3,TRBD1,TRBV5-4,many,CASSLPRQGAGTDTQYF,TGTGCCAGCAGCTTGCCCCGACAGGGGGCCGGCACAGATACGCAGTATTTT
TRBJ2-3,TRBD2,TRBV19,-,CASSITSGLADTQYF,TGTGCCAGTAGTATAACTAGCGGGCTCGCAGATACGCAGTATTTT
TRBJ1-6,-,TRBV20-1,few,CSRQTLGSPLHF,TGCAGCAGACAGACCTTAGGTTCACCCCTCCACTTT
TRBJ2-3,TRBD1,TRBV20-1,-,CSARIYRGPDTQYF,TGCAGTGCTAGAATTTACAGGGGGCCAGATACGCAGTATTTT
TRBJ2-1,TRBD2,TRBV7-2,-,CASSLGSGRQYNEQFF,TGTGCCAGCAGCCTAGGAAGCGGGAGGCAGTACAATGAGCAGTTCTTC
TRBJ2-1,TRBD1,TRBV3-1,few,CASSQGELGQGINEQFF,TGTGCCAGCAGCCAAGGGGAGCTGGGACAGGGAATCAATGAGCAGTTCTTC
TRBJ2-7,-,TRBV2,-,CASSPFYEQYF,TGTGCCAGCAGTCCCTTCTACGAGCAGTACTTC
TRBJ2-7,TRBD2,TRBV20-1,-,CSALPLLAGVRNEQYF,TGCAGTGCCCTCCCCCTTTTAGCGGGAGTTAGAAACGAGCAGTACTTC
TRBJ2-3,TRBD2,TRBV24-1,-,CATSDPGKGLASGRSTDTQYF,TGTGCCACCAGTGACCCGGGGAAGGGGCTGGCTAGCGGGCGGAGCACAGATACGCAGTATTTT
TRBJ2-1,TRBD2,TRBV4-1,many,CASSRHASGSYNEQFF,TGCGCCAGCAGCCGACATGCTAGCGGGAGCTACAATGAGCAGTTCTTC
TRBJ2-5,-,TRBV7-6,-,CASSYMWGREETQYF,TGTGCCAGCAGCTACATGTGGGGACGGGAAGAGACCCAGTACTTC
TRBJ1-3,-,TRBV5-1,-,CASSLGVRGSGNTIYF,TGCGCCAGCAGCTTGGGAGTCAGGGGCTCTGGAAACACCATATATTTT
TRBJ1-2,-,TRBV7-9,-,CASSLGAGSYTF,TGTGCCAGCAGCTTAGGGGCAGGTAGCTACACCTTC
TRBJ2-1,-,TRBV2,-,CASSVREMTYNEQFF,TGTGCCAGCAGTGTAAGGGAGATGACCTACAATGAGCAGTTCTTC
TRBJ2-5,TRBD2,TRBV6-5,many,CTSSYRGLAGYQETQYF,TGTACCAGCAGTTACAGGGGACTAGCGGGGTACCAAGAGACCCAGTACTTC
TRBJ2-5,-,TRBV3-1,many,CASSQTGEETQYF,TGTGCCAGCAGCCAAACAGGAGAAGAGACCCAGTACTTC
TRBJ1-5,-,TRBV2,medium-sized,CASSDLDRTLDQPQHF,TGTGCCAGCAGTGACCTCGACAGAACCTTAGATCAGCCCCAGCATTTT
TRBJ1-5,-,TRBV6-2/TRBV6-3,many,CASSYSTTSQHF,TGTGCCAGCAGTTACTCCACAACGTCCCAGCATTTT
TRBJ2-3,TRBD1,TRBV5-1,-,CASSGNRGDTQYF,TGCGCCAGCAGCGGAAACAGGGGAGATACGCAGTATTTT
TRBJ2-5,-,TRBV24-1,-,CATSAPTGPGETQYF,TGTGCCACCAGTGCCCCGACAGGCCCTGGAGAGACCCAGTACTTC
TRBJ2-1,TRBD2,TRBV20-1,-,CSARPGLARNEQFF,TGCAGTGCCCGACCGGGACTAGCGCGCAATGAGCAGTTCTTC
TRBJ2-1,TRBD2,TRBV20-1,-,CSARDLLAGEEQFF,TGCAGTGCTAGAGATCTCCTAGCGGGAGAAGAGCAGTTCTTC
TRBJ1-3,-,TRBV5-6,many,CASSFGRAGASGNTIYF,TGTGCCAGCAGCTTCGGGCGGGCAGGGGCCTCTGGAAACACCATATATTTT
TRBJ2-3,-,TRBV20-1,once,CSGRGAGDTQYF,TGCAGTGGCAGGGGGGCGGGGGATACGCAGTATTTT
TRBJ2-1,TRBD2,TRBV6-4,-,CASRAGTSGYNEQFF,TGTGCCAGCAGAGCCGGGACTAGCGGGTACAATGAGCAGTTCTTC
TRBJ2-3,TRBD2,TRBV10-1,-,CASSGRLAGDTDTQYF,TGCGCCAGCAGTGGACGACTAGCGGGAGACACAGATACGCAGTATTTT
TRBJ2-1,-,TRBV12-3/TRBV12-4,-,CASSTFGIDEQFF,TGTGCCAGCAGTACCTTTGGGATTGATGAGCAGTTCTTC
TRBJ2-1,-,TRBV7-9,-,CASSPTRGNEQFF,TGTGCCAGCAGCCCTACCCGCGGCAATGAGCAGTTCTTC
TRBJ1-2,-,TRBV6-2/TRBV6-3,-,CASRLGGRAGYTF,TGTGCCAGCAGGCTCGGCGGGCGGGCTGGCTACACCTTC
TRBJ2-1,TRBD2,TRBV5-1,-,CAAGTSGSYEQFF,TGCGCCGCCGGGACTAGCGGGAGTTATGAGCAGTTCTTC
TRBJ2-7,-,TRBV10-2,-,CASSGTPSSYEQYF,TGCGCCAGCTCCGGGACTCCGAGCTCCTACGAGCAGTACTTC
TRBJ2-1,TRBD1,TRBV5-1,-,CASSLARTGGPSSYNEQFF,TGTGCCAGCAGCTTGGCCCGGACAGGGGGACCCTCTTCCTACAATGAGCAGTTCTTC
TRBJ2-2,-,TRBV5-1,-,CASSLVSSRELFF,TGCGCCAGCAGCTTGGTTAGCAGCAGGGAGCTGTTTTTT
TRBJ2-1,TRBD2,TRBV4-1,many,CASSQESSGGSYNEQFF,TGCGCCAGCAGCCAAGAATCTAGCGGGGGGTCCTACAATGAGCAGTTCTTC
TRBJ2-2,-,TRBV13,-,CASSLKGDGPNTGELFF,TGTGCCAGCAGCTTAAAAGGGGACGGCCCGAACACCGGGGAGCTGTTTTTT
TRBJ1-6,-,TRBV27,large,CASTALWGTDSPLHF,TGTGCCAGCACCGCCCTTTGGGGCACGGATTCACCCCTCCACTTT
TRBJ1-2,-,TRBV6-1,once,CASSYYGYTF,TGTGCCAGCAGTTACTATGGCTACACCTTC
TRBJ2-6,-,TRBV4-2,many,CASSQTGSGANVLTF,TGTGCCAGCAGCCAAACAGGGTCCGGGGCCAACGTCCTGACTTTC
TRBJ2-3,-,TRBV28,few,CASSLGQNTQYF,TGTGCCAGCAGTTTAGGGCAGAATACGCAGTATTTT
TRBJ2-1,-,TRBV7-3,-,CASSPGLNNEQFF,TGTGCCAGCAGCCCCGGACTCAACAATGAGCAGTTCTTC
TRBJ2-7,-,TRBV12-3/TRBV12-4,-,CASSSDGGEQYF,TGTGCCAGCAGCTCCGACGGTGGTGAGCAGTACTTC
TRBJ2-7,-,TRBV20-1,-,CSAPGRALYEQYF,TGCAGTGCCCCAGGGCGGGCCCTCTACGAGCAGTACTTC
TRBJ1-2,TRBD1,TRBV6-2/TRBV6-3,-,CASRMTGGGYTF,TGTGCCAGCAGAATGACAGGGGGCGGCTACACCTTC
TRBJ2-1,TRBD2,TRBV19,-,CANSGTSGYYNEQFF,TGTGCCAATAGTGGGACTAGCGGATACTACAATGAGCAGTTCTTC
TRBJ2-7,TRBD1,TRBV10-2,-,CASSWDRGNYEQYF,TGCGCCAGCAGCTGGGACAGGGGTAACTACGAGCAGTACTTC
TRBJ1-3,-,TRBV6-6,-,CASVIESSGNTIYF,TGTGCCAGCGTCATCGAGTCCTCTGGAAACACCATATATTTT
TRBJ2-1,-,TRBV10-2,many,CASSEPSRSSYNEQFF,TGCGCCAGCAGTGAACCCAGCAGGAGCTCCTACAATGAGCAGTTCTTC
TRBJ2-5,TRBD2,TRBV20-1,-,CSARDLRPSGRQETQYF,TGCAGTGCTAGAGATCTAAGGCCTAGCGGGAGGCAAGAGACCCAGTACTTC
TRBJ2-7,TRBD1,TRBV19,-,CASSITGTGYEQYF,TGTGCCAGTAGTATTACCGGGACAGGCTACGAGCAGTACTTC